This TCR beta chain was identified in a study of blood T cells in healthy people across ages. It was with a sample-barcoded 5' primer and a J-beta primer mix that a second PCR of about 7 to 12 cycles was run. A tag from a template-switch adaptor with 12 random nucleotides marked each cDNA molecule. In TCRdb, the 5' RACE reads were re-called with MiXCR into one record per CDR3 protein. The sample has hundreds of thousands of distinct CDR3 sequences, roughly 60% seen once. Findings of the study overall: The study could not conclusively compare naive and antigen-experienced cells, given its unsorted PBMCs. Roughly linearly, TCR beta diversity per million T cells fell as age increased.

With regard to this clonotype: The target antigen is unknown.

This TCR was sampled from a man aged 30-40 years in good health. The sequenced sample was blood.

The CDR3 nucleotides are TGTGCCAGCAGTTACCCGCAGACGAGGGAGCAGTACTTC. Translation gives CASSYPQTREQYF. The chain recombines TRBV6-5 with TRBJ2-5; weak D call: TRBD2 (5 bases). The CDR3 runs 13 residues. The germline gives CDR1 MNHEY, CDR2 SVGAGI. The V gene lost 2 bases and the J gene lost 11 bases, with 15 bases spanning the gap.